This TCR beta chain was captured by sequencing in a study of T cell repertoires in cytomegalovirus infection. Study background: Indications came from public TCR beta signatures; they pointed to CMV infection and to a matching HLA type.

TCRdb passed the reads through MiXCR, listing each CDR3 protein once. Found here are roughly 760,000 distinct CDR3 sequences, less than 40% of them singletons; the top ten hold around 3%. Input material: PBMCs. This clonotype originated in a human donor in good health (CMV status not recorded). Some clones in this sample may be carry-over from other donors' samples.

The CDR3 DNA is TGTGCCAGCAGCTTAGACAGGGGCTCCCTCTACGAGCAGTACTTC. Translated, it gives CASSLDRGSLYEQYF. The rearrangement uses TRBV7-2 and TRBJ2-7; 7 nucleotides match TRBD1. Germline assignment: CDR1 SGHTA and CDR2 FQGNSA. V shed 1 base and J 3 bases; nucleotides not matched to a gene: 6. The CDR3 covers 15 residues.